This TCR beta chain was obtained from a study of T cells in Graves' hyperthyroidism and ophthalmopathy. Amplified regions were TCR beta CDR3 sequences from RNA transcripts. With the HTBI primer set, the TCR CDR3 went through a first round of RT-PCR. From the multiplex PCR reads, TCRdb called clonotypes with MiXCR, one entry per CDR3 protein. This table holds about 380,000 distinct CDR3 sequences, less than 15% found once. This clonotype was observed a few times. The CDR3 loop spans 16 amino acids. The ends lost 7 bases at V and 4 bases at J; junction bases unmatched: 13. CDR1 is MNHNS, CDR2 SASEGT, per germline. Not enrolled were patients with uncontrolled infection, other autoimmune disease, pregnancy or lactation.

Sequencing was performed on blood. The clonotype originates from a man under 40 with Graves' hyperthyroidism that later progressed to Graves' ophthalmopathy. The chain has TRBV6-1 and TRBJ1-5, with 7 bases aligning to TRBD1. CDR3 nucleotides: TGTGCCAGCACTCCCCCGGGAGGGGGCGGAAATCAGCCCCAGCATTTT. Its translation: CASTPPGGGGNQPQHF.